This T cell receptor (beta chain) came from a study of patients and donors after allogeneic stem cell transplantation. Using its own MiXCR run on the RT-PCR reads, TCRdb lists one record per CDR3 protein. The table lists about 2,400 distinct CDR3 sequences, 15% to 25% of them singletons. Germline lookup yields CDR1 SGHKS and CDR2 YYEKEE (reference sequence). The CDR3 runs 13 residues. The V end lost 3 bases, the J end lost 3 bases, and 9 bases lay between the germline ends. By share of the sample, this clonotype is large. This TCR was recovered from a human donor who was either an allogeneic HSCT recipient or a stem cell or donor lymphocyte infusion donor (not recorded which). It is not recorded whose cells these are; they may come from a transplant donor. Material for sequencing was blood, either unsorted or a sorted T cell fraction (not recorded which). The chain employs TRBV5-5 and TRBJ2-5; D is perhaps TRBD1 (6 bases). DNA of the CDR3: TGTGCCAGCAGCTCCGGGACAAAAGAGACCCAGTACTTC. Translated, it gives CASSSGTKETQYF.